The rows below give T cell receptor beta chains drawn from one sample of a study of blood T cell repertoires in COVID-19. Data came from immunoSEQ multiplex PCR; TCRdb stores just in-frame clones and leaves some out. The sample includes under 200,000 clones, about 88% seen only once; the top ten take roughly 1.9%. The sequenced material came from peripheral blood. Receptors were obtained from a man aged 50 or older who had recovered from COVID-19. The CDR3 runs from the conserved cysteine through the conserved F or W. The D gene is left open where the match is weak. The size entry is marked missing in some rows and otherwise reads once, few, many or a size class.

V gene	D gene	clone size	J gene	CDR3 length	CDR3 protein	CDR3 DNA
TRBV7-2	-	-	TRBJ1-2	15	CASSLGVQGRGGYTF	TGTGCCAGCAGCTTAGGGGTTCAGGGCCGGGGGGGCTACACCTTC
TRBV5-1	TRBD2	-	TRBJ2-1	17	CASSVLTKRGGKDEQFF	TGCGCCAGCAGCGTACTAACCAAGCGGGGGGGTAAGGATGAGCAGTTCTTC
TRBV4-1	-	-	TRBJ1-1	14	CASSHTGWDTEAFF	TGCGCCAGCAGCCATACCGGGTGGGACACTGAAGCTTTCTTT
TRBV3-1/TRBV3-2	-	-	TRBJ2-2	16	CASSQRRGSDTGELFF	TGTGCCAGCAGCCAACGTCGGGGGTCCGACACCGGGGAGCTGTTTTTT
TRBV7-9	TRBD1	-	TRBJ2-2	14	CATRQGANTGELFF	TGTGCCACGAGACAGGGGGCGAACACCGGGGAGCTGTTTTTT
TRBV28	-	-	TRBJ2-1	12	CASSFPYNEQFF	TGTGCCAGCAGTTTCCCATACAATGAGCAGTTCTTC
TRBV6-5	-	-	TRBJ1-4	15	CASSFLGGLYEKLFF	TGTGCCAGCAGTTTCCTGGGGGGGCTTTATGAAAAACTGTTTTTT
TRBV27	TRBD1	-	TRBJ1-2	16	CASRPKTGGINYGYTF	TGTGCCAGCAGACCCAAGACAGGGGGTATAAACTATGGCTACACCTTC
TRBV28	-	-	TRBJ2-7	16	CASSSWYTGIAYEQYF	TGTGCCAGCAGTTCATGGTATACAGGGATCGCCTACGAGCAGTACTTC
TRBV2	-	-	TRBJ1-2	12	CASSVDRYGYTF	TGTGCCAGCAGTGTTGACAGATATGGCTACACCTTC
TRBV27	TRBD2	-	TRBJ2-6	17	CASSFTSGSYGANVLTF	TGTGCCAGCAGTTTTACTAGCGGGAGCTATGGGGCCAACGTCCTGACTTTC
TRBV4-3	TRBD1	-	TRBJ1-4	15	CASSQDQGRGEKLFF	TGCGCCAGCAGCCAAGATCAAGGCAGGGGGGAAAAACTGTTTTTT
TRBV3-1/TRBV3-2	-	-	TRBJ2-1	14	CASSQAAEGNEQFF	TGTGCCAGCAGCCAAGCAGCGGAAGGGAATGAGCAGTTCTTC
TRBV13	TRBD1	-	TRBJ2-1	16	CASSIDRGDAKNEQFF	TGTGCCAGCAGCATAGACAGGGGGGACGCTAAAAATGAGCAGTTCTTC
TRBV29-1	TRBD1	-	TRBJ1-2	14	CSVGQGAGDYGYTF	TGCAGCGTTGGACAGGGGGCCGGGGACTATGGCTACACCTTC
TRBV11-2	TRBD1	many	TRBJ1-3	16	CASSTMTGARGNTIYF	TGTGCCAGCAGCACCATGACAGGGGCGAGGGGAAACACCATATATTTT
TRBV19	-	-	TRBJ2-2	14	CASQTDGAYGELFF	TGTGCCAGCCAAACCGATGGAGCCTACGGGGAGCTGTTTTTT
TRBV7-4	-	once	TRBJ2-3	17	CASSLALRHRVYDTQYF	TGTGCCAGCAGCTTAGCGCTAAGGCACAGGGTATACGATACGCAGTATTTT
TRBV29-1	-	-	TRBJ1-3	13	CSVQDSAGNTIYF	TGCAGCGTTCAGGACTCAGCTGGAAACACCATATATTTT
TRBV7-9	-	-	TRBJ2-2	14	CASSPQANTGELFF	TGTGCCAGCAGCCCACAGGCGAACACCGGGGAGCTGTTTTTT
TRBV3-1/TRBV3-2	TRBD1	-	TRBJ1-2	15	CASSPRQGLNYGYTF	TGTGCCAGCAGCCCTAGACAGGGGCTTAACTATGGCTACACCTTC
TRBV29-1	-	-	TRBJ1-1	13	CSANGGANTEAFF	TGCAGCGCCAACGGCGGGGCGAACACTGAAGCTTTCTTT
TRBV7-6	-	-	TRBJ2-1	17	CASMFGWRGSSYNEQFF	TGTGCCAGCATGTTTGGTTGGCGGGGTAGCTCCTACAATGAGCAGTTCTTC
TRBV5-5	TRBD2	-	TRBJ2-3	15	CASSFLAGGGDTQYF	TGTGCCAGCAGCTTCCTAGCGGGCGGAGGAGATACGCAGTATTTT
TRBV28	-	-	TRBJ1-2	13	CASRAGAGSGYTF	TGTGCCAGCAGGGCAGGGGCCGGTTCTGGCTACACCTTC
TRBV29-1	TRBD1	-	TRBJ2-7	13	CSVEGTGTYEQYF	TGCAGCGTTGAAGGGACAGGGACCTACGAGCAGTACTTC
TRBV3-1/TRBV3-2	TRBD1	-	TRBJ1-2	14	CASSQGGQGAGYTF	TGTGCCAGCAGCCAGGGGGGACAGGGGGCTGGCTACACCTTC